The 27 T cell receptor beta chains listed next were all sequenced from one sample in a study of blood T cells in healthy people across ages. A sample-barcoded 5' primer and a J-beta primer mix were used in a second PCR of roughly 7 to 12 cycles. TCRdb re-called the 5' RACE reads through MiXCR, storing one row per CDR3 protein. The sample holds some 1.7 million distinct CDR3 sequences, 28% seen once. The specimen sequenced was blood. All receptors come from a woman in her twenties or thirties in good health.

There are many counts of this clonotype. V usage is TRBV10-3 and J usage is TRBJ2-7; 14 nucleotides line up with TRBD2. Losses at the gene ends were 6 bases for V and 5 bases for J; bases not matched to a gene: 6. From germline, CDR1 is ENHRY and CDR2 SYGVKD. The CDR3 loop spans 15 amino acids. The CDR3: CAISLGTSGRDEQYF. The CDR3 nucleotides are TGTGCCATCAGCCTTGGGACTAGCGGGAGAGACGAGCAGTACTTC.

As for this clonotype: A much bigger clone sits one base away, suggesting this may be a read error. The chain couples TRBV9 to TRBJ2-1; TRBD2 agrees at 9 bases. The CDR3 totals 15 residues. The germline V gene has CDR1 SGDLS and CDR2 YYNGEE. Trimming cost V 2 bases and J 4 bases; bases outside gene matches: 4. The CDR3 region has the DNA TGTGCCAGCAGCGTTAACACTAGCGGGTACAATGAGCAGTTCTTC. This encodes CASSVNTSGYNEQFF.

The rearrangement uses TRBV20-1 and TRBJ2-3; 10 bases line up with TRBD2. There are 15 residues in the CDR3. With 5 bases clipped from V and 1 base from J, the junction kept 6 bases outside the gene matches. Looked up from germline, CDR1 is DFQATT and CDR2 is SNEGSKA (reference sequence). This CDR3 is CSAQPGTSGTDTQYF. In DNA, the CDR3 is TGCAGTGCTCAACCCGGGACTAGCGGCACAGATACGCAGTATTTT.

Notes on this clonotype: Possible read error: a much larger clone is one base away. J is TRBJ2-5 and V is TRBV10-3, with D possibly matching TRBD1 (6 bases). CDR1 ENHRY and CDR2 SYGVKD come from the germline V gene. The CDR3 length is 13 residues. The CDR3 region has the DNA TGTGCCATCGGTGAGGGGGTCTCGGAGACCCAGTACTTC. Translated: CAIGEGVSETQYF.

This clonotype was detected ten times or more. This chain joins TRBV6-6 and TRBJ2-7; D is uncertain. V lost 5 bases and J lost 0, with 20 bases in between. CDR1 is MNHNY and CDR2 is SVGAGI in the germline V gene (reference sequence). This CDR3 comprises 17 residues. The CDR3 nucleotides read TGTGCCAGCAGTCCTTCGGGCGGCCGACCGAGCTCCTACGAGCAGTACTTC. Translating gives CASSPSGGRPSSYEQYF.

The CDR3 sequence is CASSQEYDFGDSSPLHF. The CDR3 nucleotides are TGCGCCAGCAGCCAAGAATACGATTTCGGGGATTCGAGCCCCCTCCACTTT. V gene TRBV4-3 combines with J gene TRBJ1-6; D gene unclear. Per the germline V gene, CDR1 is LGHNA and CDR2 is YSLEER. This CDR3 has 17 amino acids. The germline V and J ends were trimmed by 0 bases and 13 bases, with 22 bases remaining between them.

The sample holds many counts of this clonotype. The genes are TRBV20-1 and TRBJ2-7; D not resolved. V lost 3 bases and J 4 bases, leaving 10 bases between the germline ends. Germline V CDR1 and CDR2: DFQATT, SNEGSKA (reference sequence). This CDR3 region has 12 residues. CDR3 bases: TGCAGTGCTAGGGGAAGTGGTTACGAGCAGTACTTC. Translated, it gives CSARGSGYEQYF.

The chain has TRBV20-1 and TRBJ2-3; perhaps TRBD1 as D (6 bases). Trimming took off 4 bases at V and 8 bases at J, with 19 bases between the two ends. The CDR3 consists of 14 residues. Germline-derived CDR1 and CDR2 are DFQATT and SNEGSKA (reference sequence). CDR3 DNA: TGCAGTGCTACTCTGGGGGTAGTACAGGGTACGCAGTATTTT. Translation gives CSATLGVVQGTQYF.

The J gene is TRBJ2-3, the V gene TRBV12-3 or TRBV12-4; 12 nucleotides align to TRBD2. V was clipped by 3 bases and J by 9 bases; unmatched bases: 10. The CDR3 consists of 16 residues. The CDR3 loop is CASSFSGTSGSGTQYF. CDR3 nucleotides: TGTGCCAGCAGTTTTTCCGGGACTAGCGGGTCAGGGACGCAGTATTTT.

This CDR3 is CATSDPNRGPGYTF. CDR3 DNA sequence: TGTGCCACCAGTGACCCAAACAGGGGGCCTGGCTACACCTTC. The rearrangement joins TRBV24-1 to TRBJ1-2; 9 nucleotides agree with TRBD1. V was clipped by 4 bases and J by 7 bases; unmatched bases: 6. CDR1 and CDR2 from the germline V gene are KGHDR and SFDVKD. The CDR3 covers 14 residues.

This clonotype was detected a few times. The chain has TRBV6-6 and TRBJ2-7; D is perhaps TRBD2 (5 bases). Germline V lookup: CDR1 MNHNY, CDR2 SVGAGI (reference sequence). CDR3 length equals 13 residues. Trimming cost V 2 bases and J 7 bases, with 12 bases left between them. The CDR3 reads CASSYRPRGEQYF. CDR3 nucleotide sequence: TGTGCCAGCAGTTACCGGCCGAGAGGGGAGCAGTACTTC.

This clonotype was seen many times. The J gene is TRBJ2-6, the V gene TRBV29-1; D is possibly TRBD1 or TRBD2 (6 bases each). V lost 7 bases, J lost 2 bases, and 18 bases lay in between. Germline loops: CDR1 SQVTM, CDR2 ANQGSEA. CDR3 size: 16 residues. CDR3 in amino acids: CSARGPGAPGANVLTF. CDR3 nucleotides: TGCAGCGCCCGAGGGCCGGGGGCACCTGGGGCCAACGTCCTGACTTTC.

V is TRBV5-1 and J is TRBJ2-3; D is unresolved. CDR1 SGHRS and CDR2 YFSETQ come from the germline V gene. The CDR3 consists of 15 residues. V gave up 0 bases and J gave up 5 bases, with 13 bases separating them. CDR3 protein: CASSLEARQEDTQYF. CDR3 bases: TGCGCCAGCAGCTTGGAGGCTAGACAAGAAGATACGCAGTATTTT.

A few counts support this clonotype. The J gene is TRBJ2-5, the V gene TRBV7-2, with 9 nucleotides matching TRBD1. Germline V gene lookup returns CDR1 SGHTA and CDR2 FQGNSA. The CDR3 covers 14 residues. With 6 bases clipped from V and 5 bases from J, the junction kept 7 bases outside the gene matches. CDR3 sequence: CASRETGGGETQYF. The DNA for the CDR3 is TGTGCCAGCAGGGAAACAGGGGGCGGTGAGACCCAGTACTTC.

For this clonotype: This clone may be a read error of a much larger clone one base away. This rearrangement joins TRBV5-1 to TRBJ2-3; the D gene is possibly TRBD2 (5 bases). Germline assignment: CDR1 SGHRS and CDR2 YFSETQ. CDR3 length: 17 amino acids. The CDR3 reads CASGLAVSSPSTDTQYF. CDR3 sequence (DNA): TGCGCCAGCGGCTTGGCCGTATCTAGCCCGAGCACAGATACGCAGTATTTT.

The gene calls are TRBV27 and TRBJ1-5; no clear D gene. This CDR3 has 13 amino acids. Germline CDR1 and CDR2: MNHEY and SMNVEV (reference sequence). The germline V and J ends were trimmed by 3 bases and 6 bases, with 9 bases remaining between them. The CDR3 DNA reads TGTGCCAGCAGTTTCTCTTATCGTCAGCCCCAGCATTTT. Amino acid sequence: CASSFSYRQPQHF.

This clonotype was observed once. The chain is built from TRBV9 and TRBJ2-1, with TRBD2 identical over 11 bases. The V gene end was trimmed by 0 bases and the J gene end by 3 bases; junction bases not matched to a gene: 14. CDR3 length: 20 amino acids. Germline loops: CDR1 SGDLS, CDR2 YYNGEE. The DNA for the CDR3 is TGTGCCAGCAGCGTAGCTATTGGGGTAGCGGGGGGGATAATCTACAATGAGCAGTTCTTC. It codes for CASSVAIGVAGGIIYNEQFF.

The chain links TRBV30 to TRBJ1-1; TRBD1 might be the D (6 bases). The CDR3 consists of 14 residues. CDR1 is GTSNPN, CDR2 SVGIG, per germline (reference sequence). The V and J ends lost 0 bases and 4 bases respectively, with 12 bases between them. Here the CDR3 reads CAWSVGGVVTEAFF. Written as DNA, the CDR3 is TGTGCCTGGAGTGTAGGGGGAGTAGTCACTGAAGCTTTCTTT.

This clonotype was seen repeatedly, ten times or more. The CDR3 DNA reads TGTGCCAGCAGTGGCTCCGGGACACCTTCCTACGAGCAGTACTTC. This gives the protein CASSGSGTPSYEQYF. This chain connects TRBV6-5 to TRBJ2-7; D is possibly TRBD1 (6 bases). The length of the CDR3 is 15 residues. Looked up from germline, CDR1 is MNHEY and CDR2 is SVGAGI. Trimming removed 5 bases at V and 1 base at J, with 15 bases between.

This clonotype has more than one count but fewer than ten. The J gene is TRBJ2-7, the V gene TRBV5-1; 8 bases map to TRBD1. V dropped 0 bases and J dropped 1; count of bases not matched to a gene: 3. Germline loops: CDR1 SGHRS, CDR2 YFSETQ. CDR3 size: 15 residues. In nucleotides, the CDR3 is TGCGCCAGCAGCTTGGAACAGGGGGTGTCCTACGAGCAGTACTTC. Translated: CASSLEQGVSYEQYF.

This clonotype turned up a few times. The genes are TRBV19 and TRBJ2-6; no reliable D call. The CDR3 sequence is 15 residues long. Germline V CDR1 and CDR2: LNHDA, SQIVND (reference sequence). The V end lost 9 bases, the J end lost 0 bases, and 12 bases lay between the germline ends. The CDR3 here is CARGDTDSGANVLTF. The CDR3 DNA sequence: TGTGCCAGGGGTGACACCGACTCTGGGGCCAACGTCCTGACTTTC.

For this clonotype: Possible read error: a much larger clone is one base away. The CDR3 loop reads CATPYYEQYF. CDR3 bases: TGTGCCACCCCCTACTATGAGCAGTACTTC. The J gene is TRBJ2-1, the V gene TRBV15, with D hard to call. The J call may be mistaken, given a closer DNA end match to TRBJ2-7. Germline assignment: CDR1 LNHNV and CDR2 YYDKDF (reference sequence). The CDR3 spans 10 residues.

The chain links TRBV5-1 to TRBJ2-1, with 10 bases fitting TRBD2. V gave up 0 bases and J gave up 6 bases; unmatched junction bases: 6. From germline, CDR1 is SGHRS and CDR2 YFSETQ. The CDR3 covers 16 residues. The CDR3 DNA reads as TGCGCCAGCAGCTTGGGGAGGACTAGCGGTCTCAATGAGCAGTTCTTC. It specifies CASSLGRTSGLNEQFF.

This clonotype was observed a few times. This sequence joins TRBV20-1 and TRBJ2-1, with D perhaps given as TRBD1 or TRBD2 (5 bases each). V was pared by 5 bases and J by 13 bases, with 15 bases between. This CDR3 is built from 11 residues. Germline-derived CDR1 and CDR2 are DFQATT and SNEGSKA (reference sequence). CDR3 sequence reads: CSAALGDDQFF. The CDR3 DNA reads TGCAGTGCTGCCCTCGGGGACGATCAGTTCTTC.

This clonotype was observed a handful of times. The genes are TRBV7-7 and TRBJ2-1, with a possible D match to TRBD1 (6 bases). CDR3 length equals 13 residues. The ends were cut back, 5 bases at V and 5 bases at J, with 10 bases in the middle. CDR1 SSHAT and CDR2 FNYEAQ come from the germline V gene (reference sequence). The CDR3 nucleotides are TGTGCCAGCAGCCGTGACAGGCACAATGAGCAGTTCTTC. It is translated as CASSRDRHNEQFF.

This clonotype was seen a handful of times. The V gene is TRBV5-1, the J gene TRBJ1-2, with a weak D call TRBD1 (6 bases). The length of the CDR3 is 14 residues. Germline CDR1 and CDR2: SGHRS and YFSETQ. The V end was cut by 3 bases, the J end by 4 bases, with 13 bases between. The CDR3 nucleotides read TGCGCCAGCAGCTCGGACCGGGACACCTATGGCTACACCTTC. Translated, it gives CASSSDRDTYGYTF.

This clonotype was seen many times. This chain joins TRBV10-3 and TRBJ2-5; D may be TRBD2 (6 bases). The CDR3 extends over 14 amino acids. Trimming stripped 5 bases from V and 2 bases from J, with 12 bases between. Looked up from germline, CDR1 is ENHRY and CDR2 is SYGVKD. The CDR3 spells CAISSGTSQETQYF. In nucleotides, the CDR3 is TGTGCCATCAGTTCCGGGACTTCACAAGAGACCCAGTACTTC.